The 22 T cell receptor beta chains in this list originate from one sample, sequenced in a study of blood T cell repertoires in COVID-19. Sequencing used immunoSEQ multiplex PCR; TCRdb keeps in-frame clones, though not all of them. Of 45,000 to 60,000 clones in the sample, about four fifths were seen once. The specimen was peripheral blood. Every receptor here comes from a woman of 80 years or more with acute or convalescent COVID-19.

V gene TRBV3-1 (or the pseudogene TRBV3-2) combines with J gene TRBJ2-7; TRBD2 matches at 10 bases. V lost 8 bases to trimming and J lost 6 bases; unmatched junction nucleotides: 7. CDR1 is LGHDT, CDR2 YNNKEL, per germline (reference sequence). CDR3 length: 13 amino acids. The CDR3 region has the DNA TGTGCCAGCGGAAGCGGGGGGGCTGGCGAGCAGTACTTC. Translated: CASGSGGAGEQYF.

In its sample, this clone was seen once. This chain uses TRBV6-5 with TRBJ1-4; 11 nucleotides match TRBD1. From germline, CDR1 is MNHEY and CDR2 SVGAGI. This CDR3 is 15 amino acids long. V was pared by 7 bases and J by 7 bases, with 8 bases of the junction left unmatched. The CDR3 loop is CASTTGGTGGEKLFF. CDR3 bases: TGTGCCAGCACCACGGGGGGGACAGGGGGTGAAAAACTGTTTTTT.

The V and J genes are TRBV28 and TRBJ2-7; D unclear. V was pared by 5 bases and J by 6 bases, with 8 bases between. The length of the CDR3 is 11 residues. From germline, CDR1 is MDHEN and CDR2 SYDVKM. The CDR3 protein is CASSIRGEQYF. In nucleotides, the CDR3 is TGTGCCAGCAGTATAAGAGGCGAGCAGTACTTC.

The chain has TRBV7-3 and TRBJ2-2; 10 bases fit TRBD1. The CDR3 has 15 residues. The germline V gene encodes CDR1 SGHTA and CDR2 FQGTGA. The J segment lost 6 bases and the V segment lost 2 bases, leaving 3 bases of the junction unmatched. The CDR3 nucleotides read TGTGCCAGCAGCTTAGACAGGGGGCGGCCCGGGGAGCTGTTTTTT. It is translated as CASSLDRGRPGELFF.

This clone was observed once. V and J are TRBV29-1 and TRBJ1-3; unclear D gene. Germline V gene lookup returns CDR1 SQVTM and CDR2 ANQGSEA. V gave up 6 bases and J gave up 8 bases, with 11 bases separating them. The CDR3 sequence is 11 residues long. Here the CDR3 DNA reads TGCAGCGTAACCGGTGGTGACACCATATATTTT. Its protein is CSVTGGDTIYF.

This rearrangement joins TRBV19 to TRBJ2-3; tentative D call: TRBD1 (6 bases). Germline V gives CDR1 LNHDA, CDR2 SQIVND (reference sequence). The CDR3 extends over 14 amino acids. As DNA, the CDR3 is TGTGCATCCGCCGCACAGGGCGGCACAGATACGCAGTATTTT. This codes for CASAAQGGTDTQYF.

Concerning this clone itself: Within the sample, other DNA sequences also encode this same CDR3. The chain joins TRBV6-1 to TRBJ1-4, with D maybe TRBD1 (5 bases). Trimming took off 2 bases at V and 7 bases at J, with 8 bases between the two ends. This CDR3 region has 13 residues. Looked up from germline, CDR1 is MNHNS and CDR2 is SASEGT. CDR3 amino acids: CASSEQGREKLFF. The DNA for the CDR3 is TGTGCCAGCAGTGAACAGGGCCGTGAAAAACTGTTTTTT.

The gene calls are TRBV3-1 (or the pseudogene TRBV3-2) and TRBJ2-1; 7 bases are a match to TRBD2. The CDR3 runs to 14 residues. Germline CDR1 LGHDT, CDR2 YNNKEL (reference sequence). The V gene end was trimmed by 3 bases and the J gene end by 5 bases; junction bases not matched to a gene: 4. The CDR3 loop is CASSQGGWDNEQFF. Here the CDR3 DNA reads TGTGCCAGCAGCCAGGGGGGGTGGGACAATGAGCAGTTCTTC.

In this sample, this clone turned up a few times. V is TRBV6-5 and J is TRBJ1-1; no clear D gene. Trimming stripped 4 bases from V and 1 base from J, with 10 bases between. CDR1 is MNHEY, CDR2 SVGAGI, per germline. There are 14 residues in the CDR3. CDR3 bases: TGTGCCAGCAGTTTGGGTGCGGGGAACACTGAAGCTTTCTTT. As protein: CASSLGAGNTEAFF.

V is TRBV12-3 or TRBV12-4 and J is TRBJ1-3, with D perhaps matching TRBD1 (6 bases). Trimming took 5 bases from V and 2 from J, leaving 7 bases between them. The CDR3 spans 13 residues. The CDR3 DNA reads as TGTGCCAGCAGTACAGGGACTGGAAACACCATATATTTT. It codes for CASSTGTGNTIYF.

The chain links TRBV4-1 to TRBJ1-5; perhaps TRBD1 as D (5 bases). The CDR3 totals 15 residues. The V gene's germline CDR1 is MGHRA and CDR2 YSYEKL. V was shortened by 4 bases and J by 3 bases, with 13 bases between the two germline ends. The CDR3 region is CASSPGRDLNQPQHF. The DNA of the CDR3 is TGCGCCAGCAGCCCTGGGAGGGACCTCAATCAGCCCCAGCATTTT.

This clone has just one count. The chain links TRBV7-8 to TRBJ1-1; 7 nucleotides agree with TRBD1. This CDR3 is built from 15 residues. The V gene end was trimmed by 0 bases and the J gene end by 6 bases; junction bases not matched to a gene: 7. The germline CDR1 and CDR2 sequences are SGHVS and FQNEAQ. Here the CDR3 DNA reads TGTGCCAGCAGCTTAGCAGGGCAGGGGGTAGCTGAAGCTTTCTTT. Protein: CASSLAGQGVAEAFF.

V is TRBV19 and J is TRBJ2-3, with TRBD2 identical over 11 bases. V shed 7 bases and J 2 bases; nucleotides not matched to a gene: 5. The CDR3 is 15 residues long. The germline CDR1 and CDR2 sequences are LNHDA and SQIVND (reference sequence). DNA of the CDR3: TGTGCCAGTACCCCGGGACTAGCGGCCACAGATACGCAGTATTTT. Its protein product is CASTPGLAATDTQYF.

This clone was recorded once. The V call is TRBV11-2, the J call TRBJ1-4; no clear D. Per germline, CDR1 SGHAT and CDR2 FQNNGV. The CDR3 loop spans 14 amino acids. V shed 0 bases and J shed 4 bases, with 6 bases lying between them. Written as DNA, the CDR3 is TGTGCCAGCAGCTTAGACACCTATAATGAAAAACTGTTTTTT. Encoded protein: CASSLDTYNEKLFF. Drawing the rest from reference TRBV11-2 and TRBJ1-4, the complete variable domain is EAGVAQSPRYKIIEKRQSVAFWCNPISGHATLYWYQQILGQGPKLLIQFQNNGVVDDSQLPKDRFSAERLKGVDSTLKIQPAKLEDSAVYLCASSLDTYNEKLFFGSGTQLSVL.

The chain has TRBV19 and TRBJ2-3, with 11 bases aligning to TRBD2. The V segment lost 4 bases and the J segment 9 bases; nucleotides outside the gene matches: 9. The CDR3 has 15 residues. Looked up from germline, CDR1 is LNHDA and CDR2 is SQIVND (reference sequence). The CDR3 DNA reads TGTGCCAGTAGTACTACTAGCGGGGGCCGAGGGACGCAGTATTTT. Translating it yields CASSTTSGGRGTQYF.

This clone was detected many times. The V gene is TRBV27, the J gene TRBJ1-5, with TRBD1 identical over 8 bases. The V gene end was trimmed by 5 bases and the J gene end by 2 bases; junction bases not matched to a gene: 11. CDR3 length: 17 amino acids. CDR1 is MNHEY and CDR2 is SMNVEV in the germline V gene (reference sequence). The CDR3 protein is CASSPTTGAAGNQPQHF. The CDR3 bases are TGTGCCAGCAGTCCCACGACAGGGGCCGCTGGCAATCAGCCCCAGCATTTT.

The rearrangement uses TRBV15 and TRBJ1-1, with no clear D. Germline CDR1 is LNHNV and CDR2 is YYDKDF (reference sequence). The CDR3 is 15 residues long. The germline V and J ends were trimmed by 1 base and 4 bases, with 13 bases remaining between them. CDR3 sequence: CATSRATPDGTEAFF. CDR3 DNA sequence: TGTGCCACCAGCAGAGCGACTCCAGACGGCACTGAAGCTTTCTTT.

The table lists this clone with a few counts. The V gene is TRBV11-2, the J gene TRBJ1-2, with 9 bases identical to TRBD1. The CDR3 is 16 amino acids. CDR1 is SGHAT and CDR2 is FQNNGV in the germline V gene. Trimming cost V 0 bases and J 6 bases; bases outside gene matches: 8. DNA for the CDR3: TGTGCCAGCAGCTTAGATCGCGGGACAGGGAATAATGGCTACACCTTC. Its translation is CASSLDRGTGNNGYTF.

The rearrangement uses TRBV3-1 (or the pseudogene TRBV3-2) and TRBJ2-3, with D possibly being TRBD1 (6 bases). Deletions cut 4 bases from V and 2 bases from J, with 10 bases between. The CDR3 totals 14 residues. Per the germline V gene, CDR1 is LGHDT and CDR2 is YNNKEL (reference sequence). CDR3 amino acids: CASSRQANTDTQYF. The DNA of the CDR3 is TGTGCCAGCAGCCGACAGGCCAACACAGATACGCAGTATTTT.

This clone appeared a few times. The J gene is TRBJ1-2, the V gene TRBV5-6; TRBD1 agrees at 11 bases. The junction had 3 bases not matched to a gene; V was cut back by 2 bases and J by 0 bases. The CDR3 is made up of 16 amino acids. Germline V lookup: CDR1 SGHDT, CDR2 YYEEEE. This CDR3 is CASSFGTGGSNYGYTF. In nucleotides, the CDR3 is TGTGCCAGCAGCTTTGGGACAGGGGGGTCTAACTATGGCTACACCTTC.

The chain joins TRBV19 to TRBJ2-7; 7 nucleotides align to TRBD1. This CDR3 contains 15 residues. The V gene end was trimmed by 7 bases and the J gene end by 0 bases; junction bases not matched to a gene: 9. CDR1 is LNHDA, CDR2 SQIVND, per germline (reference sequence). Here the CDR3 reads CASKTSGTASYEQYF. The DNA for the CDR3 is TGTGCCAGTAAGACGTCAGGGACAGCCTCCTACGAGCAGTACTTC.

This chain uses TRBV5-1 with TRBJ1-6, with D possibly matching TRBD1 (5 bases). CDR1 is SGHRS, CDR2 YFSETQ, per germline. The CDR3 loop spans 15 amino acids. The V end was cut by 4 bases, the J end by 9 bases, with 17 bases between. The CDR3 DNA sequence: TGCGCCAGCAGCCTGAGTGGGGGGGATTTTTCACCCCTCCACTTT. Its translation is CASSLSGGDFSPLHF.